These 4 T cell receptor beta chains originate from one sample sequenced in a study of blood T cell repertoires in COVID-19. TCRdb's copy holds only in-frame clones and misses some; the assay was immunoSEQ multiplex PCR. Of under 200,000 clones in the sample, approximately 84% are singletons; the top ten hold about 5.8%. Sequencing used PBMCs or T cells enriched from blood (not recorded which). These TCRs come from a woman between 35 and 50 years old with acute COVID-19.

The V and J genes are TRBV27 and TRBJ1-1; D gene unclear. The CDR3 sequence is 13 residues long. Trimming shortened V by 4 bases and J by 0 bases, and 6 bases separated the two germline ends. Germline V lookup: CDR1 MNHEY, CDR2 SMNVEV (reference sequence). The CDR3 loop reads CASSSLVNTEAFF. DNA of the CDR3: TGTGCCAGCAGTTCGTTAGTGAACACTGAAGCTTTCTTT.

Worth noting for this clone: A much larger clone sits a single nucleotide away, making a read error possible. Within the sample, other DNA sequences also encode this same CDR3. The J gene is TRBJ2-1, the V gene TRBV19; D is undetermined. Germline V gene sequence: CDR1 LNHDA, CDR2 SQIVND (reference sequence). The CDR3 has 13 residues. The chain's CDR3 is CASSMGRYNEQFF. The CDR3 region has the DNA TGTGCCAGTAGTATGGGCAGATACAATGAGCAATTCTTC.

This clone was observed a handful of times. The rearrangement uses TRBV5-1 and TRBJ2-6; 14 nucleotides agree with TRBD2. CDR1 SGHRS and CDR2 YFSETQ come from the germline V gene. Losses at the gene ends were 3 bases for V and 1 base for J; bases not matched to a gene: 9. The CDR3 length is 20 residues. The CDR3 is CASSSMKGLAGESGANVLTF. CDR3 nucleotide sequence: TGCGCCAGCAGCTCAATGAAGGGACTAGCGGGAGAGTCTGGGGCCAACGTCCTGACTTTC.

This chain uses TRBV6-5 with TRBJ1-2; the match to TRBD1 covers 9 bases. CDR3 size: 14 residues. Germline loops: CDR1 MNHEY, CDR2 SVGAGI. V trimming: 9 bases; J trimming: 0 bases; junction bases outside the gene matches: 5. CDR3 sequence (DNA): TGTGCCAGTCGACAGGGGGGAGCTAACTATGGCTACACCTTC. Protein product: CASRQGGANYGYTF.